Each of the 25 T cell receptor beta chains below was sequenced from the same sample in a study of T cell repertoires in cytomegalovirus infection. The antigens for these receptors are not known. A single record per CDR3 protein comes from TCRdb applying MiXCR to the reads. The table has 60,000 to 85,000 distinct CDR3 sequences, approximately 22% seen once. What was sequenced was PBMCs, sequenced either directly or after in vitro stimulation (not recorded which). These TCRs come from a human donor in good health (CMV status not recorded). Some clones in this sample may be carry-over from other donors' samples.

There are a few counts of this clonotype. J is TRBJ2-2 and V is TRBV7-6; possibly TRBD2 for D (6 bases). CDR3 length: 17 amino acids. The germline V and J ends were trimmed by 2 bases and 1 base, with 14 bases remaining between them. CDR1 and CDR2 from the germline V gene are SGHVS and FNYEAQ. In nucleotides, the CDR3 is TGTGCCAGCAGCTTAAGAAGGCGCGGGAAGAACACCGGGGAGCTGTTTTTT. Residues: CASSLRRRGKNTGELFF.

This clonotype occurred many times. The V call is TRBV7-2, the J call TRBJ1-3; D gene uncertain. V lost 1 base, J lost 0 bases, and 7 bases lay in between. The germline CDR1 and CDR2 sequences are SGHTA and FQGNSA. The CDR3 runs to 15 residues. CDR3 in DNA: TGTGCCAGCAGCTTAGGCCCTCGCTCTGGAAACACCATATATTTT. This sequence encodes CASSLGPRSGNTIYF.

The chain employs TRBV7-2 and TRBJ2-1; TRBD2 matches at 10 bases. Trimming at V came to 7 bases and at J to 5 bases, leaving 8 bases not matched to a gene. Germline V gives CDR1 SGHTA, CDR2 FQGNSA. CDR3 length: 15 residues. The CDR3 sequence is CASNRLAGTHNEQFF. In DNA, the CDR3 is TGTGCCAGCAACAGACTAGCGGGTACCCACAATGAGCAGTTCTTC.

V usage is TRBV15 and J usage is TRBJ1-5, with no clear D. Germline V gene data show CDR1 as LNHNV and CDR2 as YYDKDF (reference sequence). The ends were cut back, 0 bases at V and 2 bases at J, with 8 bases in the middle. The CDR3 extends over 15 amino acids. CDR3 DNA sequence: TGTGCCACCAGCAGAGATAGGGAGGGCAATCAGCCCCAGCATTTT. Amino acid sequence: CATSRDREGNQPQHF.

V usage is TRBV6-2 or TRBV6-3 and J usage is TRBJ2-5; TRBD2 aligns across 11 bases. Germline CDR1 reads MNHEY; CDR2 reads SVGEGT. The junction had 6 bases not matched to a gene; V was cut back by 8 bases and J by 4 bases. This CDR3 region has 14 residues. The CDR3 nucleotides read TGTGCCAGCCGAACTAGCGGGAGAGGAGAGACCCAGTACTTC. Translation gives CASRTSGRGETQYF.

This clonotype was seen only a few times. V usage is TRBV12-3 or TRBV12-4 and J usage is TRBJ2-7, with a tentative D call TRBD1 (5 bases). This CDR3 has 14 amino acids. Trimming removed 3 bases from V and 5 bases from J, with 14 bases in between. The CDR3 loop reads CASSFGAGVHEQYV. The CDR3 bases are TGTGCCAGCAGTTTTGGGGCAGGTGTACACGAGCAGTACGTC.

This chain connects TRBV5-1 to TRBJ1-4; 8 nucleotides match TRBD1. V lost 4 bases to trimming and J lost 8 bases; unmatched junction nucleotides: 10. The germline CDR1 and CDR2 sequences are SGHRS and YFSETQ. There are 15 residues in the CDR3. The CDR3: CASSTIPGTGEKLFF. CDR3 DNA sequence: TGCGCCAGCAGCACCATTCCCGGGACAGGAGAAAAACTGTTTTTT.

The V call is TRBV7-2, the J call TRBJ2-2; tentatively, D is TRBD1 (6 bases). The CDR3 is 17 amino acids. The V gene's germline CDR1 is SGHTA and CDR2 FQGNSA. Trimming shortened V by 2 bases and J by 0 bases, and 13 bases separated the two germline ends. The CDR3 sequence is CASSLSGRGANTGELFF. CDR3 coding DNA: TGTGCCAGCAGCTTAAGCGGCAGGGGCGCGAACACCGGGGAGCTGTTTTTT.

This sequence joins TRBV7-2 and TRBJ2-7; D is undetermined. V was pared by 2 bases and J by 3 bases, with 14 bases between. The V gene's germline CDR1 is SGHTA and CDR2 FQGNSA. The CDR3 is 15 amino acids. CDR3 loop: CASSLRPRKDYEQYF. The DNA of the CDR3 is TGTGCCAGCAGCTTACGTCCCCGGAAGGACTACGAGCAGTACTTC. Full variable domain (rest looked up from reference TRBV7-2 and TRBJ2-7): GAGVSQSPSNKVTEKGKDVELRCDPISGHTALYWYRQSLGQGLEFLIYFQGNSAPDKSGLPSDRFSAERTGGSVSTLTIQRTQQEDSAVYLCASSLRPRKDYEQYFGPGTRLTVT.

This clonotype was seen many times. The V gene is TRBV7-8, the J gene TRBJ1-6; perhaps TRBD1 as D (5 bases). Germline V lookup: CDR1 SGHVS, CDR2 FQNEAQ. The CDR3 loop spans 14 amino acids. Trimming removed 8 bases from V and 9 bases from J, with 17 bases in between. The CDR3 spells CASGGGDGISPLHF. The CDR3 DNA reads as TGTGCCAGCGGGGGGGGGGACGGAATTTCACCCCTCCACTTT.

This chain links TRBV20-1 with TRBJ2-1; 7 bases agree with TRBD2. Germline V gene sequence: CDR1 DFQATT, CDR2 SNEGSKA (reference sequence). The ends lost 6 bases at V and 3 bases at J; junction bases unmatched: 14. The CDR3 loop spans 16 amino acids. The CDR3 DNA is TGCAGTGCCACGGCGGGGCTAGCGGAGCACTACAATGAGCAGTTCTTC. It specifies CSATAGLAEHYNEQFF.

The chain couples TRBV4-1 to TRBJ2-1, with unresolved D. The CDR3 totals 15 residues. Per the germline V gene, CDR1 is MGHRA and CDR2 is YSYEKL. Trimming cost V 2 bases and J 2 bases, with 10 bases left between them. CDR3: CASSQLFTAYNEQFF. In DNA, the CDR3 is TGCGCCAGCAGCCAATTGTTTACCGCCTACAATGAGCAGTTCTTC.

Only a few counts were recorded for this clonotype. The chain uses TRBV14 and TRBJ2-1; D gene unclear. CDR3 length: 18 amino acids. Trimming cost V 1 base and J 2 bases, with 18 bases left between them. Germline assignment: CDR1 SGHDN and CDR2 FVKESK. The chain's CDR3 is CASSQVSGRLSTYNEQFF. The CDR3 DNA follows: TGTGCCAGCAGCCAAGTATCCGGGCGGCTATCCACCTACAATGAGCAGTTCTTC.

The V and J genes are TRBV6-1 and TRBJ1-1; maybe TRBD1 (5 bases). CDR1 is MNHNS, CDR2 SASEGT, per germline. Trimming removed 7 bases from V and 6 bases from J, with 15 bases in between. This CDR3 has 13 amino acids. Here the CDR3 DNA reads TGTGCCAGCATAAACACGGACACTGCTGAAGCTTTCTTT. As protein: CASINTDTAEAFF.

This rearrangement joins TRBV3-1 to TRBJ2-1; no firm D call. Trimming removed 2 bases at V and 4 bases at J, with 9 bases between. The CDR3 totals 14 residues. The V gene's germline CDR1 is LGHDT and CDR2 YNNKEL (reference sequence). The CDR3 region is CASSQNQQYNEQFF. CDR3 nucleotides: TGTGCCAGCAGCCAAAACCAACAATACAATGAGCAGTTCTTC.

CDR3 coding DNA: TGTGCCAGCAGCTTAGATTCTACGTCCTACAATGAGCAGTTCTTC. It yields the protein CASSLDSTSYNEQFF. The rearrangement uses TRBV11-2 and TRBJ2-1, with D unclear. CDR1 and CDR2 (germline): SGHAT, FQNNGV. V shed 0 bases and J shed 1 base, with 7 bases lying between them. The CDR3 consists of 15 residues.

The rearrangement joins TRBV4-1 to TRBJ1-2; no definite D call. This CDR3 comprises 15 residues. CDR1 and CDR2 from the germline V gene are MGHRA and YSYEKL. V lost 1 base and J lost 2, with 11 bases in between. CDR3 protein: CASSQARGLNYGYTF. DNA of the CDR3: TGCGCCAGCAGCCAAGCTAGAGGTCTAAACTATGGCTACACCTTC.

V and J are TRBV19 and TRBJ2-5, with 7 positions matching TRBD2. The CDR3 runs to 13 residues. Germline lookup yields CDR1 LNHDA and CDR2 SQIVND (reference sequence). The V and J ends lost 7 bases and 5 bases, in that order; junction bases with no gene match: 7. CDR3 in DNA: TGTGCCAGTACGCGGGGGAACAAGGAGACCCAGTACTTC. This encodes CASTRGNKETQYF.

This clonotype has a handful of counts. The chain is built from TRBV6-6 and TRBJ2-7, with TRBD1 identical over 9 bases. After removal of 2 bases from V and 5 bases from J, the junction contained 4 bases not matched to a gene. Looked up from germline, CDR1 is MNHNY and CDR2 is SVGAGI (reference sequence). This CDR3 is 14 amino acids long. This chain's CDR3 is CASSYGTGLDEQYV. CDR3 in DNA: TGTGCCAGCAGTTACGGGACAGGGTTGGACGAGCAGTACGTC.

Here the CDR3 reads CSVGSQGLTFF. The CDR3 DNA is TGCAGCGTTGGAAGTCAGGGTTTGACTTTCTTT. This chain connects TRBV29-1 to TRBJ1-1; D is perhaps TRBD1 (5 bases). The CDR3 runs to 11 residues. Germline V gene sequence: CDR1 SQVTM, CDR2 ANQGSEA. V lost 4 bases and J 12 bases, leaving 15 bases between the germline ends.

This chain uses TRBV4-1 with TRBJ1-4, with 7 bases aligning to TRBD1. In germline, CDR1 is MGHRA, CDR2 YSYEKL. This CDR3 has 17 amino acids. With 2 bases clipped from V and 4 bases from J, the junction kept 10 bases outside the gene matches. The CDR3: CASSQPYRGTDNEKLFF. CDR3 sequence (DNA): TGCGCCAGCAGCCAACCTTATAGGGGGACAGATAATGAAAAACTGTTTTTT.

This clonotype occurred many times. The rearrangement joins TRBV3-1 to TRBJ1-1; D unresolved. This CDR3 region has 15 residues. Germline CDR1 and CDR2: LGHDT and YNNKEL (reference sequence). The V and J ends lost 4 bases and 5 bases respectively, with 17 bases between them. Here the CDR3 reads CASSLRTVSETEAFF. CDR3 nucleotides: TGTGCCAGCAGCCTCCGGACGGTCTCTGAGACTGAAGCTTTCTTT.

The chain joins TRBV7-6 to TRBJ1-5, with D perhaps TRBD1 (5 bases). Germline V lookup: CDR1 SGHVS, CDR2 FNYEAQ. V was trimmed by 1 base and J by 2 bases, leaving 18 bases between them. The CDR3 runs 18 residues. In DNA, the CDR3 is TGTGCCAGCAGCTTAGTAAGCGGGGCGGATCGGGGCAATCAGCCCCAGCATTTT. As protein: CASSLVSGADRGNQPQHF.

The chain couples TRBV7-8 to TRBJ2-5, with a tentative D call TRBD1 (6 bases). The CDR3 runs to 15 residues. Germline V gene data show CDR1 as SGHVS and CDR2 as FQNEAQ. The germline V and J ends were trimmed by 1 base and 5 bases, with 14 bases remaining between them. The CDR3 sequence is CASSLEGVHGETQYF. In nucleotides, the CDR3 is TGTGCCAGCAGCTTAGAGGGGGTACACGGGGAGACCCAGTACTTC.

This chain joins TRBV5-1 and TRBJ2-2; D perhaps matches TRBD2 (6 bases). The CDR3 covers 16 residues. CDR1 SGHRS and CDR2 YFSETQ come from the germline V gene. The V end was cut by 4 bases, the J end by 2 bases, with 15 bases between. CDR3 DNA: TGCGCCAGCAGCGAGGGGAGCGGGCTTAACACCGGGGAGCTGTTTTTT. This sequence encodes CASSEGSGLNTGELFF.